The 16 T cell receptor beta chains listed next were all sequenced from one sample in a study of cytomegalovirus exposure and HLA in healthy donors. Vbeta (60) and Jbeta (13) primers were used in the PCR. Profiled with immunoSEQ multiplex PCR; TCRdb holds only in-frame clones, not every one. The listing contains more than 110,000 clones. The sequenced sample consisted of PBMCs. All receptors derive from a man between 40 and 49 years old in good health and CMV-seronegative.

The gene calls are TRBV4-3 and TRBJ1-6; possible D gene TRBD1, 5 bases. Germline CDR1 LGHNA, CDR2 YSLEER. Trimming stripped 1 base from V and 7 bases from J, with 11 bases between. There are 15 residues in the CDR3. The DNA for the CDR3 is TGCGCCAGCAGCCAAGGATGGGGGGTGAATTCACCCCTCCACTTT. Its protein is CASSQGWGVNSPLHF.

The CDR3, as DNA: TGTGCCAGCAGCTTCCAACTAGCGGGGTCAGATACGCAGTATTTT. This sequence encodes CASSFQLAGSDTQYF. The rearrangement links TRBV7-2 to TRBJ2-3, with 10 bases identical to TRBD2. Germline V gene lookup returns CDR1 SGHTA and CDR2 FQGNSA. The CDR3 totals 15 residues. V lost 3 bases to trimming and J lost 4 bases; unmatched junction nucleotides: 4.

The rearrangement links TRBV4-3 to TRBJ1-5; D may be TRBD1 (5 bases). The CDR3 is made up of 14 amino acids. CDR1 is LGHNA, CDR2 YSLEER, per germline. V lost 0 bases to trimming and J lost 6 bases, with 9 bases between them. The CDR3 here is CASSQDEGAQPQHF. CDR3 DNA sequence: TGCGCCAGCAGCCAAGATGAAGGGGCTCAGCCCCAGCATTTT.

This chain uses TRBV19 with TRBJ1-4; D is unresolved. The germline V gene encodes CDR1 LNHDA and CDR2 SQIVND (reference sequence). CDR3 size: 13 residues. V gave up 6 bases and J gave up 4 bases, with 9 bases separating them. The CDR3 loop reads CASSRGGNEKLFF. CDR3 in DNA: TGTGCCAGTAGCCGGGGTGGTAATGAAAAACTGTTTTTT.

This chain connects TRBV27 to TRBJ1-6; D is perhaps TRBD1 (6 bases). There are 17 residues in the CDR3. Deletions cut 3 bases from V and 4 bases from J, with 16 bases between. CDR1 is MNHEY, CDR2 SMNVEV, per germline (reference sequence). The CDR3 nucleotides are TGTGCCAGCAGTTTTCGGGGCAGGGGCGGTTATAATTCACCCCTCCACTTT. Its translation: CASSFRGRGGYNSPLHF.

V usage is TRBV11-3 and J usage is TRBJ2-7; 8 bases fit TRBD1. The CDR3 length is 15 residues. Trimming at V came to 6 bases and at J to 2 bases, leaving 9 bases not matched to a gene. The V gene's germline CDR1 is SGHNT and CDR2 YENEEA. CDR3 residues: CASRLRQGTAYEQYF. The CDR3 nucleotides are TGTGCCAGCAGACTCCGACAGGGGACGGCCTACGAGCAGTACTTC.

The chain has TRBV27 and TRBJ1-2, with TRBD1 identical over 7 bases. V trimming: 7 bases; J trimming: 0 bases; junction bases outside the gene matches: 11. Germline loops: CDR1 MNHEY, CDR2 SMNVEV (reference sequence). This CDR3 spans 16 amino acids. The CDR3 loop reads CASKLGRQGTNYGYTF. CDR3 in DNA: TGTGCCAGCAAGTTGGGGCGACAGGGAACTAACTATGGCTACACCTTC.

V and J are TRBV5-1 and TRBJ2-5; 7 bases line up with TRBD1. V lost 4 bases and J lost 5; bases outside the gene matches: 14. Germline V gene sequence: CDR1 SGHRS, CDR2 YFSETQ. CDR3 size: 16 residues. The CDR3 loop reads CASSPLSAGGYETQYF. The DNA for the CDR3 is TGCGCCAGCAGCCCCCTCTCGGCAGGGGGTTATGAGACCCAGTACTTC.

The V and J genes are TRBV2 and TRBJ2-5, with TRBD2 identical over 7 bases. The J call may not be correct, given that the DNA end is closer to TRBJ2-7. Germline V gives CDR1 SNHLY, CDR2 FYNNEI. The CDR3 is made up of 13 amino acids. In DNA, the CDR3 is TGTGCCAGCAACCGGGACTACTCCTACGAGCAGTACTTC. Residues: CASNRDYSYEQYF.

The chain couples TRBV28 to TRBJ1-1; 7 positions match TRBD1. Germline CDR1 MDHEN, CDR2 SYDVKM. The CDR3 is made up of 13 amino acids. V shed 7 bases, J shed 5 bases, and the junction held 7 bases outside the gene matches. This chain's CDR3 is CASNGAGGTEAFF. The DNA for the CDR3 is TGTGCCAGCAACGGAGCAGGGGGGACTGAAGCTTTCTTT.

The V gene is TRBV6-1, the J gene TRBJ2-5; 9 nucleotides align to TRBD2. Germline assignment: CDR1 MNHNS and CDR2 SASEGT. V lost 3 bases and J lost 3; bases outside the gene matches: 8. This CDR3 is 16 amino acids long. The CDR3 sequence is CASSDPAGGPKETQYF. The CDR3 coding sequence is TGTGCCAGCAGTGACCCAGCGGGGGGCCCAAAAGAGACCCAGTACTTC.

The chain employs TRBV2 and TRBJ1-5, with 8 bases lining up with TRBD1. The ends lost 7 bases at V and 2 bases at J; junction bases unmatched: 7. Germline V CDR1 and CDR2: SNHLY, FYNNEI. The CDR3 loop spans 15 amino acids. In DNA form, the CDR3 reads TGTGCCAGCACCGGAGACAGGGGAGGCAATCAGCCCCAGCATTTT. Protein sequence: CASTGDRGGNQPQHF.

This rearrangement joins TRBV5-5 to TRBJ2-1; D is ambiguous. This CDR3 spans 15 amino acids. Trimming stripped 0 bases from V and 2 bases from J, with 9 bases between. Looked up from germline, CDR1 is SGHKS and CDR2 is YYEKEE (reference sequence). CDR3 loop: CASSLAVPPYNEQFF. DNA of the CDR3: TGTGCCAGCAGCTTGGCGGTTCCCCCCTACAATGAGCAGTTCTTC.

The chain links TRBV7-9 to TRBJ2-7, with D possibly TRBD1 on 5 matching bases. Trimming shortened V by 8 bases and J by 2 bases, and 10 bases separated the two germline ends. This CDR3 spans 12 amino acids. The germline CDR1 and CDR2 sequences are SEHNR and FQNEAQ (reference sequence). As DNA, the CDR3 is TGTGCCAGCTCAGGGTTTACCTACGAGCAGTACTTC. Its protein is CASSGFTYEQYF. The full variable domain, with the rest looked up from reference TRBV7-9 and TRBJ2-7, is DTGVSQNPRHKITKRGQNVTFRCDPISEHNRLYWYRQTLGQGPEFLTYFQNEAQLEKSRLLSDRFSAERPKGSFSTLEIQRTEQGDSAMYLCASSGFTYEQYFGPGTRLTVT.

This chain links TRBV5-1 with TRBJ1-6; the D gene is possibly TRBD1 (6 bases). V shed 0 bases and J shed 7 bases, with 14 bases lying between them. This CDR3 is 16 amino acids long. Germline CDR1 reads SGHRS; CDR2 reads YFSETQ. The CDR3 loop is CASSLDRGGENSPLHF. DNA for the CDR3: TGCGCCAGCAGCTTGGACCGTGGGGGCGAAAATTCACCCCTCCACTTT.

The chain is built from TRBV5-1 and TRBJ1-5; D remains ambiguous. The CDR3 consists of 16 residues. V was cut by 0 bases and J by 0 bases, with 10 bases left in between. CDR1 and CDR2 from the germline V gene are SGHRS and YFSETQ. The DNA of the CDR3 is TGCGCCAGCAGCTTGGCGGCAGGCTATAGCAATCAGCCCCAGCATTTT. It is translated as CASSLAAGYSNQPQHF. Looking up the rest from reference TRBV5-1 and TRBJ1-5 gives the full variable domain: KAGVTQTPRYLIKTRGQQVTLSCSPISGHRSVSWYQQTPGQGLQFLFEYFSETQRNKGNFPGRFSGRQFSNSRSEMNVSTLELGDSALYLCASSLAAGYSNQPQHFGDGTRLSIL.